This TCR beta chain originates from a study of T cells after yellow fever vaccination. The overall study: Each low-cell-number fraction was prepared by means of SMART-Seq v4 Ultra Low Input. Study findings and constraints: After the booster, approximately 96% of CD4 and about 90% of CD8 primary-response clones were re-detected. The secondary response showed a weaker magnitude and a faster peak, day 5 versus 15.

Ten or more counts support this clonotype. Its cognate antigen is unknown. For TCR, cDNA came from 5'RACE template switching, which added a universal primer site and UMIs. TCRdb re-called the 5' RACE reads with MiXCR, one entry per CDR3 protein. The sample has approximately 32,000 distinct CDR3 sequences, 3.5% to 5% seen once. V gave up 5 bases and J gave up 4 bases; unmatched junction bases: 8. Germline V gene sequence: CDR1 KGHSH, CDR2 LQKENI. The CDR3 is made up of 15 amino acids. The TCR originated in a man aged 25-45 years who received the YFV17D yellow fever vaccine. This rearrangement joins TRBV18 to TRBJ2-7, with TRBD1 matching 10 bases. The sample here was CD8+ T cells sorted from PBMCs, taken 5 days after the yellow fever booster vaccination. DNA for the CDR3: TGTGCCAGCTCAAAGCCGGGACAGGGGATTTACGAGCAGTACTTC. Translation gives CASSKPGQGIYEQYF.